Listed below are T cell receptor beta chains from one sample, sequenced in a study of blood T cell repertoires in COVID-19. Assay: immunoSEQ multiplex PCR; the TCRdb copy retains only in-frame clones and omits some. This sample has tens of thousands of clones, with 90% found just once. The source material was peripheral blood. These receptors came from a man aged 45 to 65 with active COVID-19. Each CDR3 is given with its conserved first and last residue. A D gene is named only where the DNA matches it firmly. For some rows the clone size is stated as once, few or many, or as a class when expanded; others skip it.

CDR3 length: 15
D gene: .
clone size: .
J gene: TRBJ1-5
V gene: TRBV2
CDR3 protein: CASSERERSNQPQHF
CDR3 DNA: TGTGCCAGCAGTGAAAGGGAGCGTAGCAATCAGCCCCAGCATTTT

CDR3 length: 14
D gene: .
clone size: .
J gene: TRBJ1-2
V gene: TRBV7-9
CDR3 protein: CASSPAGVYLGYTF
CDR3 DNA: TGTGCCAGCAGCCCAGCGGGGGTTTATTTGGGCTACACCTTC

CDR3 length: 15
D gene: TRBD2
clone size: .
J gene: TRBJ2-2
V gene: TRBV6-5
CDR3 protein: CATTPSGGAPGELFF
CDR3 DNA: TGTGCCACCACTCCTAGCGGGGGGGCCCCCGGGGAGCTGTTTTTT

CDR3 length: 13
D gene: .
clone size: .
J gene: TRBJ2-7
V gene: TRBV6-5
CDR3 protein: CASNGGARDEQYF
CDR3 DNA: TGTGCCAGCAATGGGGGCGCGAGGGACGAGCAGTACTTC

CDR3 length: 13
D gene: TRBD1
clone size: .
J gene: TRBJ1-5
V gene: TRBV12-3/TRBV12-4
CDR3 protein: CASRSGGNQPQHF
CDR3 DNA: TGTGCCAGCAGATCAGGGGGGAATCAGCCCCAGCATTTT

CDR3 length: 13
D gene: TRBD1
clone size: .
J gene: TRBJ2-7
V gene: TRBV27
CDR3 protein: CATKRTGVYEQYF
CDR3 DNA: TGTGCCACCAAAAGGACAGGGGTCTACGAGCAGTACTTC

CDR3 length: 14
D gene: TRBD1
clone size: .
J gene: TRBJ1-5
V gene: TRBV9
CDR3 protein: CASSATGGSQPQHF
CDR3 DNA: TGTGCCAGCAGCGCGACAGGGGGCAGTCAGCCCCAGCATTTT

CDR3 length: 15
D gene: .
clone size: .
J gene: TRBJ1-1
V gene: TRBV6-5
CDR3 protein: CATRPGQRMNTEAFF
CDR3 DNA: TGTGCCACCAGGCCCGGACAGAGAATGAACACTGAAGCTTTCTTT

CDR3 length: 13
D gene: .
clone size: few
J gene: TRBJ1-2
V gene: TRBV19
CDR3 protein: CASRKRGFYGYTF
CDR3 DNA: TGTGCCAGTAGAAAAAGGGGTTTCTATGGCTACACCTTC

CDR3 length: 10
D gene: .
clone size: .
J gene: TRBJ1-2
V gene: TRBV12-3/TRBV12-4
CDR3 protein: CASRTQVSTF
CDR3 DNA: TGTGCCAGCAGAACACAGGTTTCCACCTTC

CDR3 length: 15
D gene: .
clone size: .
J gene: TRBJ2-1
V gene: TRBV5-4
CDR3 protein: CASTLLGGSYNEQFF
CDR3 DNA: TGTGCCAGCACCCTCCTGGGGGGCTCCTACAATGAGCAGTTCTTC

CDR3 length: 15
D gene: .
clone size: .
J gene: TRBJ2-1
V gene: TRBV9
CDR3 protein: CASSTHGQRWDEQFF
CDR3 DNA: TGTGCCAGCAGCACCCACGGACAGAGATGGGATGAGCAGTTCTTC

CDR3 length: 16
D gene: TRBD2
clone size: once
J gene: TRBJ2-5
V gene: TRBV7-2
CDR3 protein: CASSLRLAGGQETQYF
CDR3 DNA: TGTGCCAGCAGCTTGAGACTAGCGGGGGGGCAAGAGACCCAGTACTTC

CDR3 length: 19
D gene: TRBD1
clone size: .
J gene: TRBJ1-6
V gene: TRBV28
CDR3 protein: CASSSSGTGLSSYNSPLHF
CDR3 DNA: TGTGCCAGCAGTTCATCCGGGACAGGGTTGAGCTCCTATAATTCACCCCTCCACTTT

CDR3 length: 16
D gene: .
clone size: .
J gene: TRBJ1-3
V gene: TRBV4-2
CDR3 protein: CASSQVGGRGGNTIYF
CDR3 DNA: TGTGCCAGCAGCCAAGTGGGGGGACGGGGGGGAAACACCATATATTTT

CDR3 length: 17
D gene: .
clone size: once
J gene: TRBJ2-2
V gene: TRBV5-1
CDR3 protein: CASSLAGGTSNTGELFF
CDR3 DNA: TGCGCCAGCAGCTTGGCCGGCGGGACCTCGAACACCGGGGAGCTGTTTTTT

CDR3 length: 11
D gene: .
clone size: .
J gene: TRBJ2-7
V gene: TRBV20-1
CDR3 protein: CSASPLYEQYF
CDR3 DNA: TGCAGTGCTAGTCCCCTCTACGAGCAGTACTTC

CDR3 length: 14
D gene: TRBD1
clone size: .
J gene: TRBJ1-1
V gene: TRBV6-5
CDR3 protein: CASSYDRVNTEAFF
CDR3 DNA: TGTGCCAGCAGTTACGACAGGGTGAACACTGAAGCTTTCTTT

CDR3 length: 15
D gene: TRBD2
clone size: .
J gene: TRBJ2-3
V gene: TRBV18
CDR3 protein: CASSPGTSGGYTQYF
CDR3 DNA: TGTGCCAGCTCACCCGGGACTAGCGGGGGATATACGCAGTATTTT

CDR3 length: 13
D gene: TRBD1
clone size: .
J gene: TRBJ1-2
V gene: TRBV7-9
CDR3 protein: CASSRDRVDGYTF
CDR3 DNA: TGTGCCAGCAGCCGGGACAGGGTTGACGGCTACACCTTC

CDR3 length: 15
D gene: .
clone size: .
J gene: TRBJ2-2
V gene: TRBV6-5
CDR3 protein: CASSLNFEGTGELFF
CDR3 DNA: TGTGCCAGCAGTCTTAATTTCGAGGGTACCGGGGAGCTGTTTTTT

CDR3 length: 13
D gene: .
clone size: .
J gene: TRBJ2-3
V gene: TRBV11-2
CDR3 protein: CASSSRGPDTQYF
CDR3 DNA: TGTGCCAGCAGCTCCAGGGGCCCAGATACGCAGTATTTT

CDR3 length: 17
D gene: TRBD1
clone size: .
J gene: TRBJ1-3
V gene: TRBV9
CDR3 protein: CASSVADRVSSGNTIYF
CDR3 DNA: TGTGCCAGCAGCGTAGCGGACAGGGTCTCGAGTGGAAACACCATATATTTT

CDR3 length: 15
D gene: .
clone size: .
J gene: TRBJ1-6
V gene: TRBV5-1
CDR3 protein: CASSLGQGLNSPLHF
CDR3 DNA: TGCGCCAGCAGCTTGGGGCAGGGCCTTAATTCACCCCTCCACTTT

CDR3 length: 14
D gene: TRBD1
clone size: .
J gene: TRBJ1-1
V gene: TRBV28
CDR3 protein: CASSLTGKRAEAFF
CDR3 DNA: TGTGCCAGCAGCTTGACAGGGAAAAGGGCTGAAGCTTTCTTT

CDR3 length: 13
D gene: TRBD2
clone size: .
J gene: TRBJ2-1
V gene: TRBV10-3
CDR3 protein: CAISLLAVNEQFF
CDR3 DNA: TGTGCCATCTCTTTACTAGCGGTCAATGAGCAGTTCTTC

CDR3 length: 15
D gene: .
clone size: few
J gene: TRBJ1-3
V gene: TRBV5-1
CDR3 protein: CASSPSLSSGNTIYF
CDR3 DNA: TGCGCCAGCAGCCCCTCGTTGAGTTCTGGAAACACCATATATTTT

CDR3 length: 12
D gene: .
clone size: once
J gene: TRBJ2-3
V gene: TRBV6-5
CDR3 protein: CASRGGPDTQYF
CDR3 DNA: TGTGCCAGCCGCGGGGGCCCAGATACGCAGTATTTT

CDR3 length: 13
D gene: .
clone size: once
J gene: TRBJ2-2
V gene: TRBV6-5
CDR3 protein: CASSYSQGGELFF
CDR3 DNA: TGTGCCAGCAGTTACTCTCAGGGCGGGGAGCTGTTTTTT

CDR3 length: 15
D gene: TRBD1
clone size: .
J gene: TRBJ2-1
V gene: TRBV5-6
CDR3 protein: CASSSTGKGVNEQFF
CDR3 DNA: TGTGCCAGCAGCTCGACAGGGAAGGGGGTAAATGAGCAGTTCTTC

CDR3 length: 16
D gene: .
clone size: .
J gene: TRBJ1-6
V gene: TRBV28
CDR3 protein: CASSRTPSSYNSPLHF
CDR3 DNA: TGTGCCAGCAGTAGGACACCTAGCTCCTATAATTCACCCCTCCACTTT

CDR3 length: 16
D gene: TRBD1
clone size: .
J gene: TRBJ1-4
V gene: TRBV7-9
CDR3 protein: CASSLRQGSTNEKLFF
CDR3 DNA: TGTGCCAGCAGCCTTCGACAGGGGTCAACTAATGAAAAACTGTTTTTT

CDR3 length: 16
D gene: .
clone size: .
J gene: TRBJ1-3
V gene: TRBV7-2
CDR3 protein: CASSFSGLGSGNTIYF
CDR3 DNA: TGTGCCAGCAGCTTTAGTGGACTGGGCTCTGGAAACACCATATATTTT

CDR3 length: 14
D gene: TRBD2
clone size: .
J gene: TRBJ2-3
V gene: TRBV28
CDR3 protein: CASSSVAGGSTQYF
CDR3 DNA: TGTGCCAGCAGCTCTGTAGCGGGGGGCTCTACGCAGTATTTT

CDR3 length: 13
D gene: .
clone size: .
J gene: TRBJ2-3
V gene: TRBV19
CDR3 protein: CASRAGNADTQYF
CDR3 DNA: TGTGCCAGTAGGGCGGGGAACGCAGATACGCAGTATTTT

CDR3 length: 16
D gene: .
clone size: .
J gene: TRBJ1-1
V gene: TRBV5-5
CDR3 protein: CASSLGTARTNTEAFF
CDR3 DNA: TGTGCCAGCAGCTTGGGGACAGCCCGAACTAACACTGAAGCTTTCTTT

CDR3 length: 14
D gene: .
clone size: few
J gene: TRBJ1-5
V gene: TRBV6-4
CDR3 protein: CASGFPGSNQPQHF
CDR3 DNA: TGTGCCAGCGGGTTCCCGGGAAGCAATCAGCCCCAGCATTTT

CDR3 length: 14
D gene: .
clone size: few
J gene: TRBJ2-1
V gene: TRBV6-2/TRBV6-3
CDR3 protein: CASSYSIRRNEQFF
CDR3 DNA: TGTGCCAGCAGTTACTCGATTCGTCGGAATGAGCAGTTCTTC

CDR3 length: 15
D gene: .
clone size: .
J gene: TRBJ2-2
V gene: TRBV5-1
CDR3 protein: CASSLEVAFPGELFF
CDR3 DNA: TGCGCCAGCAGCTTGGAAGTAGCTTTTCCCGGGGAGCTGTTTTTT

CDR3 length: 16
D gene: .
clone size: .
J gene: TRBJ1-3
V gene: TRBV5-5
CDR3 protein: CASSGAGSRSGNTIYF
CDR3 DNA: TGTGCCAGCAGCGGCGCGGGGAGTCGCTCTGGAAACACCATATATTTT